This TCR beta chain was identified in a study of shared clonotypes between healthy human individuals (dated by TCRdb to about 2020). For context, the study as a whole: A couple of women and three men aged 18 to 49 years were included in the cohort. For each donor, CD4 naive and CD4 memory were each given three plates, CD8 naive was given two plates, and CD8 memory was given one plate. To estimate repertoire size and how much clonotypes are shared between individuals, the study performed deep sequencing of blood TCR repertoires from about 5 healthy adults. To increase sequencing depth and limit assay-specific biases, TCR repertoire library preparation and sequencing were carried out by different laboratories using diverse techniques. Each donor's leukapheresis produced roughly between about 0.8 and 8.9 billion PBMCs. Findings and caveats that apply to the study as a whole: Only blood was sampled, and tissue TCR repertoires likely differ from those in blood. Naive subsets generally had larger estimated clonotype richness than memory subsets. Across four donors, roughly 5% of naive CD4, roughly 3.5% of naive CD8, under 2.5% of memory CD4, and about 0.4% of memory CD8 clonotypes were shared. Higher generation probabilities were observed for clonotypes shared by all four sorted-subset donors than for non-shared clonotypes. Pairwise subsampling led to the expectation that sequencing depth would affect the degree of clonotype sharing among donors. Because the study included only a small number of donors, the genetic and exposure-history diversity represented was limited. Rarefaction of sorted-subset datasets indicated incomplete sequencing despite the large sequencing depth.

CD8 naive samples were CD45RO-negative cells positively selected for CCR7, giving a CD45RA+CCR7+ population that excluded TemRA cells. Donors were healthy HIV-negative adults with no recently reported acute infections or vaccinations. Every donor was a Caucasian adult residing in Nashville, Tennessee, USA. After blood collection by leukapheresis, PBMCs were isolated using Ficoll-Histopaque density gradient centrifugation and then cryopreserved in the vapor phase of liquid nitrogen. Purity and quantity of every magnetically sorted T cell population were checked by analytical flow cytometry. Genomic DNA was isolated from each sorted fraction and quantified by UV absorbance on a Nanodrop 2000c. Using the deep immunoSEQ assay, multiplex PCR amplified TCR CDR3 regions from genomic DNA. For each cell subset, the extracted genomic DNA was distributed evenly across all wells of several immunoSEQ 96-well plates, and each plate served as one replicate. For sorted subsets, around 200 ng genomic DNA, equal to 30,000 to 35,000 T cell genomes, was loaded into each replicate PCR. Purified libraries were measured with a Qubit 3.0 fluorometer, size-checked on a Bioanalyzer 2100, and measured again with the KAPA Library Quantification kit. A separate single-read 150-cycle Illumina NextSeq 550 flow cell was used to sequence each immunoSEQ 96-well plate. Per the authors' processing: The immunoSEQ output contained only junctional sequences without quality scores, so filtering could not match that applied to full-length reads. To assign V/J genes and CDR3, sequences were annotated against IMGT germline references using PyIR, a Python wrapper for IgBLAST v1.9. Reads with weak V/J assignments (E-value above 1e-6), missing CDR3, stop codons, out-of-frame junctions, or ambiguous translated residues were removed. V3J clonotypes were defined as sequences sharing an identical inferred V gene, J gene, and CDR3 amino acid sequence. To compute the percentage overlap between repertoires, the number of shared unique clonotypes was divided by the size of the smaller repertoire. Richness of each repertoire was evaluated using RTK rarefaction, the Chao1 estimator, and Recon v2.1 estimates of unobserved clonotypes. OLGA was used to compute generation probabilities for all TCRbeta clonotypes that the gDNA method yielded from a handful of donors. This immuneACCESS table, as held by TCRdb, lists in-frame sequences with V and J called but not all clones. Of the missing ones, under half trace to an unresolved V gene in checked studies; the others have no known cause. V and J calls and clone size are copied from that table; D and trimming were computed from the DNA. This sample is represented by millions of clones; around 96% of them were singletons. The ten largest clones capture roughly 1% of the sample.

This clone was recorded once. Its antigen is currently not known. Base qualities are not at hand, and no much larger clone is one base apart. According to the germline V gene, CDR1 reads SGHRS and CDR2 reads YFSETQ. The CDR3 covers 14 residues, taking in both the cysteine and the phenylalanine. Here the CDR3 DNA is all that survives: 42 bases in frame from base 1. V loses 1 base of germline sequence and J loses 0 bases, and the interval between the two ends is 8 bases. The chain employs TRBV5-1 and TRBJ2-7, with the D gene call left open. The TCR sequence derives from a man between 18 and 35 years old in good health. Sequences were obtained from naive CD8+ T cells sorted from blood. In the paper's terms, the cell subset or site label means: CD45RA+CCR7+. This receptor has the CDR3 CASSLLRDSYEQYF. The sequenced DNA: TGCGCCAGCAGCTTGCTCCGAGACTCCTACGAGCAGTACTTC. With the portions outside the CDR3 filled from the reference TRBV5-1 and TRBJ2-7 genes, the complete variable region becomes KAGVTQTPRYLIKTRGQQVTLSCSPISGHRSVSWYQQTPGQGLQFLFEYFSETQRNKGNFPGRFSGRQFSNSRSEMNVSTLELGDSALYLCASSLLRDSYEQYFGPGTRLTVT.